This T cell receptor (beta chain) was observed in a study of read filtering for tumor transcriptome and immune sequencing. The length of the CDR3 is 16 residues. V was clipped by 2 bases and J by 7 bases, with 21 bases between them. The germline gives CDR1 MNHEY, CDR2 SVGAGI. This clonotype was recorded many times. This library used roughly 370 ng RNA and molecular barcoded adaptors spanning alpha/delta and beta/gamma chains. Each CDR3 protein is one row after TCRdb ran MiXCR on the reads. Here the sample spans about 46,000 distinct CDR3 sequences, less than 20% being singletons. The chain carries TRBV6-5 and TRBJ2-7, with D perhaps given as TRBD1 or TRBD2 (5 bases each). Input material: a population of CD138-negative cells sorted from bone marrow. The TCR originated in a donor at least 40 years old with multiple myeloma. This CDR3 is CASSYLTSGTAREQYF. DNA of the CDR3: TGTGCCAGCAGTTACCTAACCTCAGGGACGGCCAGAGAGCAGTACTTC.